This TCR beta chain was profiled in a study of T cells in Graves' hyperthyroidism and ophthalmopathy. Study outcomes and limitations: A model of 13 V-J pairs discriminated ophthalmopathy from stable hyperthyroidism. Before onset, ophthalmopathy was predicted by the model a median around 6.5 months earlier. Most expanded thyroid clonotypes above 0.001 recurred in blood.

Trimming took off 1 base at V and 8 bases at J, with 10 bases between the two ends. CDR1 is KGHDR, CDR2 SFDVKD, per germline. The CDR3 is 13 amino acids. This clonotype showed up many times. Its antigen is unidentified. There were TCR beta CDR3 regions amplified from RNA transcripts. HTBI primers were used for first-round RT-PCR of the TCR CDR3. In TCRdb, the multiplex PCR reads were re-called with MiXCR into one record per CDR3 protein. The table shows some 600,000 distinct CDR3 sequences, with approximately 15% occurring only once. Disease duration under 2 months; hyperthyroidism patients were aged 18 to 65.

The sample was blood. The chain is built from TRBV24-1 and TRBJ1-2; tentative D call: TRBD1 (6 bases). The clonotype originates from a woman in her 30s with Graves' hyperthyroidism that later progressed to Graves' ophthalmopathy. CDR3 region: CATSDFQGQGYTF. CDR3 DNA sequence: TGTGCCACCAGTGATTTCCAGGGGCAAGGCTACACCTTC.